A selection of T cell receptor beta chains follows, all from one sample in a study of CD4 T cells in relation to SARS-CoV-2 and coronaviruses. Their target antigens are unknown. Sequencing used immunoSEQ multiplex PCR; TCRdb keeps in-frame clones, though not all of them. This sample yields roughly 21,000 clones, of which 65% to 85% are seen a single time; about 17% belongs to the top ten. The sequenced sample consisted of CD4+ T cells from PBMCs, cultured in vitro. These receptors were collected from a human donor in good health. CDR3s include the opening cysteine and the closing phenylalanine or tryptophan. A D gene is named only where the DNA matches it firmly. Size is omitted from some rows. Given values are once, few, many or a class for expanded clones.

J gene: TRBJ1-2; V gene: TRBV7-2; D gene: .; CDR3 length: 13; clone size: .; CDR3 protein: CASSFGGAIGYTF; CDR3 DNA: TGTGCCAGCAGCTTCGGGGGGGCCATTGGCTACACCTTC
J gene: TRBJ1-1; V gene: TRBV30; D gene: .; CDR3 length: 14; clone size: .; CDR3 protein: CAWQLQGPNTEAFF; CDR3 DNA: TGTGCCTGGCAATTGCAGGGCCCCAACACTGAAGCTTTCTTT
J gene: TRBJ2-7; V gene: TRBV5-4; D gene: .; CDR3 length: 13; clone size: .; CDR3 protein: CASSLRGSYEQYF; CDR3 DNA: TGTGCCAGCAGCTTGAGGGGTTCCTACGAGCAGTACTTC
J gene: TRBJ1-2; V gene: TRBV6-6; D gene: .; CDR3 length: 13; clone size: .; CDR3 protein: CASSQKGGSGYTF; CDR3 DNA: TGTGCCAGCAGCCAAAAAGGGGGTTCCGGCTACACCTTC
J gene: TRBJ2-1; V gene: TRBV7-2; D gene: TRBD1; CDR3 length: 18; clone size: .; CDR3 protein: CASSSDATGQGSYNEQFF; CDR3 DNA: TGTGCCAGCAGCTCAGACGCAACAGGACAGGGGTCCTACAATGAGCAGTTCTTC
J gene: TRBJ1-1; V gene: TRBV30; D gene: .; CDR3 length: 11; clone size: once; CDR3 protein: CAWSRPSEAFF; CDR3 DNA: TGTGCCTGGAGTAGGCCCTCTGAAGCTTTCTTT
J gene: TRBJ2-3; V gene: TRBV9; D gene: TRBD2; CDR3 length: 15; clone size: .; CDR3 protein: CASSVSGSLPDTQYF; CDR3 DNA: TGTGCCAGCAGCGTTAGCGGGAGTTTGCCAGATACGCAGTATTTT
J gene: TRBJ1-5; V gene: TRBV7-9; D gene: .; CDR3 length: 14; clone size: .; CDR3 protein: CASSLEGGNQPQHF; CDR3 DNA: TGTGCCAGCAGCTTAGAGGGTGGCAATCAGCCCCAGCATTTT
J gene: TRBJ2-7; V gene: TRBV28; D gene: TRBD2; CDR3 length: 15; clone size: .; CDR3 protein: CASRSGTRSLYEQYF; CDR3 DNA: TGTGCCAGCAGGTCCGGGACTAGGTCGTTATACGAGCAGTACTTC
J gene: TRBJ2-7; V gene: TRBV6-6; D gene: .; CDR3 length: 14; clone size: .; CDR3 protein: CASSYEGTSYEQYF; CDR3 DNA: TGTGCCAGCAGTTATGAGGGGACCTCCTACGAGCAGTACTTC
J gene: TRBJ2-6; V gene: TRBV10-3; D gene: .; CDR3 length: 17; clone size: .; CDR3 protein: CAISGQGRSVGANVLTF; CDR3 DNA: TGTGCCATCAGTGGGCAGGGTAGGAGCGTTGGGGCCAACGTCCTGACTTTC
J gene: TRBJ1-1; V gene: TRBV2; D gene: .; CDR3 length: 13; clone size: .; CDR3 protein: CASRPDGNTEAFF; CDR3 DNA: TGTGCCAGCAGACCGGACGGGAACACTGAAGCTTTCTTT
J gene: TRBJ2-4; V gene: TRBV25-1; D gene: .; CDR3 length: 18; clone size: .; CDR3 protein: CASSEWDAGRPTKNIQYF; CDR3 DNA: TGTGCCAGCAGTGAATGGGATGCGGGGCGCCCGACCAAAAACATTCAGTACTTC
J gene: TRBJ1-1; V gene: TRBV10-3; D gene: .; CDR3 length: 14; clone size: .; CDR3 protein: CAITRGREDTEAFF; CDR3 DNA: TGTGCCATCACCAGAGGGAGGGAGGACACTGAAGCTTTCTTT
J gene: TRBJ2-2; V gene: TRBV6-1; D gene: .; CDR3 length: 16; clone size: .; CDR3 protein: CASSEFRPSSNGELFF; CDR3 DNA: TGTGCCAGCAGTGAATTTCGACCCTCCAGTAACGGGGAGCTGTTTTTT
J gene: TRBJ2-1; V gene: TRBV6-1; D gene: TRBD1; CDR3 length: 17; clone size: .; CDR3 protein: CASSEPGRGGEIDEQFF; CDR3 DNA: TGTGCCAGCAGTGAACCGGGTCGAGGGGGCGAGATTGATGAGCAGTTCTTC
J gene: TRBJ2-7; V gene: TRBV28; D gene: .; CDR3 length: 12; clone size: .; CDR3 protein: CASSQTGEEQYF; CDR3 DNA: TGTGCCAGCAGTCAAACGGGGGAAGAGCAGTACTTC
J gene: TRBJ2-7; V gene: TRBV4-1; D gene: .; CDR3 length: 13; clone size: .; CDR3 protein: CASSQDGGHEQYF; CDR3 DNA: TGCGCCAGCAGCCAAGACGGGGGACACGAGCAGTACTTC
J gene: TRBJ1-1; V gene: TRBV5-1; D gene: .; CDR3 length: 15; clone size: .; CDR3 protein: CASSSLAGGNTEAFF; CDR3 DNA: TGCGCCAGCAGCTCCCTCGCTGGGGGGAACACTGAAGCTTTCTTT
J gene: TRBJ2-1; V gene: TRBV6-5; D gene: TRBD2; CDR3 length: 15; clone size: few; CDR3 protein: CASTTGLAGDNEQFF; CDR3 DNA: TGTGCCAGCACCACGGGACTAGCGGGTGACAATGAGCAGTTCTTC
J gene: TRBJ2-1; V gene: TRBV18; D gene: TRBD1; CDR3 length: 11; clone size: .; CDR3 protein: CASSLRQGQFF; CDR3 DNA: TGTGCCAGCTCACTGAGACAGGGGCAGTTCTTC
J gene: TRBJ2-3; V gene: TRBV4-1; D gene: TRBD2; CDR3 length: 13; clone size: .; CDR3 protein: CASKGTSGNTQYF; CDR3 DNA: TGCGCCAGCAAGGGGACTAGCGGCAATACGCAGTATTTT
J gene: TRBJ1-1; V gene: TRBV28; D gene: TRBD1; CDR3 length: 12; clone size: .; CDR3 protein: CASSQPQGIAFF; CDR3 DNA: TGTGCCAGCAGTCAGCCACAGGGGATAGCTTTCTTT
J gene: TRBJ2-3; V gene: TRBV2; D gene: .; CDR3 length: 15; clone size: .; CDR3 protein: CASSVRRTSTDTQYF; CDR3 DNA: TGTGCCAGCAGTGTAAGGCGGACTAGCACAGATACGCAGTATTTT
J gene: TRBJ2-7; V gene: TRBV3-1/TRBV3-2; D gene: .; CDR3 length: 15; clone size: .; CDR3 protein: CASSQGYWTNYEQYF; CDR3 DNA: TGTGCCAGCAGCCAAGGGTATTGGACTAACTACGAGCAGTACTTC
J gene: TRBJ1-5; V gene: TRBV6-5; D gene: .; CDR3 length: 16; clone size: .; CDR3 protein: CASSYGGQSSNQPQHF; CDR3 DNA: TGTGCCAGCAGTTACGGCGGACAGAGTAGCAATCAGCCCCAGCATTTT
J gene: TRBJ1-5; V gene: TRBV6-4; D gene: .; CDR3 length: 13; clone size: once; CDR3 protein: CASSQYSNQPQHF; CDR3 DNA: TGTGCCAGCAGTCAATATAGCAATCAGCCCCAGCATTTT
J gene: TRBJ1-2; V gene: TRBV30; D gene: .; CDR3 length: 12; clone size: .; CDR3 protein: CAWTQDVYGYTF; CDR3 DNA: TGTGCCTGGACCCAGGACGTCTATGGCTACACCTTC
J gene: TRBJ2-2; V gene: TRBV10-3; D gene: .; CDR3 length: 14; clone size: .; CDR3 protein: CAISSQRNTGELFF; CDR3 DNA: TGTGCCATCAGTAGTCAGAGAAACACCGGGGAGCTGTTTTTT
J gene: TRBJ1-5; V gene: TRBV29-1; D gene: .; CDR3 length: 13; clone size: .; CDR3 protein: CSVGWTVNQPQHF; CDR3 DNA: TGCAGCGTTGGCTGGACAGTCAATCAGCCCCAGCATTTT
J gene: TRBJ1-2; V gene: TRBV28; D gene: .; CDR3 length: 14; clone size: .; CDR3 protein: CASSLPGESSGYTF; CDR3 DNA: TGTGCCAGCAGTTTGCCAGGAGAGTCTTCCGGCTACACCTTC
J gene: TRBJ1-1; V gene: TRBV30; D gene: .; CDR3 length: 13; clone size: .; CDR3 protein: CAWSKGQNTEAFF; CDR3 DNA: TGTGCCTGGAGCAAAGGGCAGAACACTGAAGCTTTCTTT
J gene: TRBJ2-7; V gene: TRBV3-1/TRBV3-2; D gene: .; CDR3 length: 13; clone size: .; CDR3 protein: CASSQGPPYEQYF; CDR3 DNA: TGTGCCAGCAGCCAAGGGCCCCCCTACGAGCAGTACTTC
J gene: TRBJ1-1; V gene: TRBV18; D gene: .; CDR3 length: 15; clone size: .; CDR3 protein: CASSPGPRLGSEAFF; CDR3 DNA: TGTGCCAGCTCACCAGGGCCCCGGTTGGGGAGTGAAGCTTTCTTT
J gene: TRBJ1-1; V gene: TRBV7-9; D gene: .; CDR3 length: 15; clone size: few; CDR3 protein: CASSPRIDRNTEAFF; CDR3 DNA: TGTGCCAGCAGCCCCCGAATAGACAGAAACACTGAAGCTTTCTTT
J gene: TRBJ2-1; V gene: TRBV4-2; D gene: TRBD2; CDR3 length: 15; clone size: once; CDR3 protein: CASSSWTSSYNEQFF; CDR3 DNA: TGTGCCAGCAGCTCTTGGACTAGCTCCTACAATGAGCAGTTCTTC
J gene: TRBJ2-7; V gene: TRBV4-2; D gene: .; CDR3 length: 13; clone size: .; CDR3 protein: CASSQALHHEQYF; CDR3 DNA: TGTGCCAGCAGCCAGGCGCTACACCACGAGCAGTACTTC
J gene: TRBJ2-1; V gene: TRBV27; D gene: .; CDR3 length: 12; clone size: .; CDR3 protein: CASSSVANEQFF; CDR3 DNA: TGTGCCAGCAGTTCCGTAGCGAATGAGCAGTTCTTC
J gene: TRBJ1-4; V gene: TRBV3-1/TRBV3-2; D gene: .; CDR3 length: 14; clone size: few; CDR3 protein: CASSQPTPAEKLFF; CDR3 DNA: TGTGCCAGCAGCCAGCCTACACCGGCTGAAAAACTGTTTTTT
J gene: TRBJ1-5; V gene: TRBV2; D gene: .; CDR3 length: 13; clone size: few; CDR3 protein: CASRGHGDQPQHF; CDR3 DNA: TGTGCCAGCAGGGGTCATGGGGATCAGCCCCAGCATTTT
J gene: TRBJ2-5; V gene: TRBV3-1/TRBV3-2; D gene: .; CDR3 length: 15; clone size: .; CDR3 protein: CASSQVHSSGETQYF; CDR3 DNA: TGTGCCAGCAGCCAAGTTCATAGCTCCGGGGAGACCCAGTACTTC
J gene: TRBJ1-2; V gene: TRBV28; D gene: TRBD1; CDR3 length: 17; clone size: .; CDR3 protein: CASSSSGTGLGNYGYTF; CDR3 DNA: TGTGCCAGCAGTTCATCCGGGACAGGGCTCGGAAACTATGGCTACACCTTC
J gene: TRBJ1-4; V gene: TRBV7-2; D gene: .; CDR3 length: 15; clone size: once; CDR3 protein: CASSPRRATNEKLFF; CDR3 DNA: TGTGCCAGCAGCCCCCGACGGGCAACTAATGAAAAACTGTTTTTT
J gene: TRBJ2-6; V gene: TRBV7-6; D gene: .; CDR3 length: 16; clone size: .; CDR3 protein: CASSPLLPSGANVLTF; CDR3 DNA: TGTGCCAGCAGCCCTCTATTACCTTCTGGGGCCAACGTCCTGACTTTC
J gene: TRBJ2-7; V gene: TRBV30; D gene: .; CDR3 length: 14; clone size: .; CDR3 protein: CACSGQPSSYEQYF; CDR3 DNA: TGTGCCTGTTCGGGGCAGCCGAGCTCCTACGAGCAGTACTTC
J gene: TRBJ1-1; V gene: TRBV5-4; D gene: .; CDR3 length: 15; clone size: once; CDR3 protein: CASSSLGRVNTEAFF; CDR3 DNA: TGTGCCAGCAGCTCCCTTGGACGGGTGAACACTGAAGCTTTCTTT
J gene: TRBJ1-5; V gene: TRBV19; D gene: .; CDR3 length: 13; clone size: .; CDR3 protein: CASADSGNQPQHF; CDR3 DNA: TGTGCCAGTGCTGACAGTGGCAATCAGCCCCAGCATTTT
J gene: TRBJ2-3; V gene: TRBV2; D gene: .; CDR3 length: 14; clone size: .; CDR3 protein: CASSAGQDTDTQYF; CDR3 DNA: TGTGCCAGCAGTGCGGGGCAAGACACAGATACGCAGTATTTT
J gene: TRBJ2-3; V gene: TRBV29-1; D gene: .; CDR3 length: 13; clone size: once; CDR3 protein: CSVETGLGDTQYF; CDR3 DNA: TGCAGCGTTGAAACCGGATTAGGAGATACGCAGTATTTT
J gene: TRBJ2-5; V gene: TRBV7-9; D gene: TRBD1; CDR3 length: 17; clone size: .; CDR3 protein: CASSKQPGTGGAETQYF; CDR3 DNA: TGTGCCAGCAGCAAACAGCCCGGGACAGGGGGCGCAGAGACCCAGTACTTC
J gene: TRBJ1-6; V gene: TRBV2; D gene: .; CDR3 length: 14; clone size: .; CDR3 protein: CASSGPDVNSPLHF; CDR3 DNA: TGTGCCAGCAGTGGGCCCGACGTAAATTCACCCCTCCACTTT
J gene: TRBJ1-2; V gene: TRBV27; D gene: TRBD1; CDR3 length: 14; clone size: .; CDR3 protein: CASSRDSGNYGYTF; CDR3 DNA: TGTGCCAGCAGTAGGGACAGCGGGAACTATGGCTACACCTTC
J gene: TRBJ2-5; V gene: TRBV27; D gene: .; CDR3 length: 12; clone size: .; CDR3 protein: CASSRTVETQYF; CDR3 DNA: TGTGCCAGCAGTCGCACAGTAGAGACCCAGTACTTC
J gene: TRBJ1-4; V gene: TRBV20-1; D gene: .; CDR3 length: 11; clone size: .; CDR3 protein: CSARDSEKLFF; CDR3 DNA: TGCAGTGCTAGGGACAGTGAAAAACTGTTTTTT
J gene: TRBJ2-7; V gene: TRBV5-1; D gene: .; CDR3 length: 17; clone size: .; CDR3 protein: CASSLALDGASSYEQYF; CDR3 DNA: TGCGCCAGCAGCTTGGCCTTGGACGGTGCCAGCTCCTACGAGCAGTACTTC
J gene: TRBJ1-1; V gene: TRBV5-1; D gene: .; CDR3 length: 13; clone size: .; CDR3 protein: CASSMGQNTEAFF; CDR3 DNA: TGCGCCAGCAGCATGGGACAGAACACTGAAGCTTTCTTT